This entry lists 26 T cell receptor beta chains sequenced from one sample in a study of post-analysis software for immune sequencing data. General study findings and limits: The study found TRBV5-6, TRBV5-1 and TRBV20-1 among 4 or 5 TRBV segments more frequent in patients than controls.

Their specific antigens are unknown. Presence of unique molecular identifiers characterized the TCR beta cDNA libraries. A single record per CDR3 protein comes from TCRdb applying MiXCR to the PCR reads. The sample includes some 800,000 distinct CDR3 sequences, roughly 50% of them seen just once. Material for sequencing was blood. These receptors were taken from a girl between 5 and 17 years old with multiple sclerosis.

This rearrangement joins TRBV3-1 to TRBJ2-1; no clear D. Trimming removed 1 base from V and 7 bases from J, with 11 bases in between. This CDR3 has 14 amino acids. Per the germline V gene, CDR1 is LGHDT and CDR2 is YNNKEL (reference sequence). The DNA for the CDR3 is TGTGCCAGCAGCCAAGTGGTTAGCAGTAATGAGCAGTTCTTC. Residues: CASSQVVSSNEQFF.

The chain employs TRBV7-6 and TRBJ2-7, with 10 bases matching TRBD2. J lost 5 bases, V lost 5 bases, and 6 bases had no gene match. Germline CDR1 SGHVS, CDR2 FNYEAQ. The CDR3 extends over 14 amino acids. The CDR3: CASSASGSRHEQYF. DNA for the CDR3: TGTGCCAGCAGCGCTAGCGGGAGTCGGCACGAGCAGTACTTC.

The V call is TRBV12-3 or TRBV12-4, the J call TRBJ2-1; 10 nucleotides match TRBD1. V dropped 5 bases and J dropped 7; count of bases not matched to a gene: 8. CDR3 size: 15 residues. The CDR3, as DNA: TGTGCCAGCAGTCTGAGACAGGGGGCTTCGAATGAGCAGTTCTTC. Amino acid sequence: CASSLRQGASNEQFF.

The DNA of the CDR3 is TGTGCCAGCAGTCCGAGGACAGGGTCGGGCGAGCAGTACTTC. Encoded protein: CASSPRTGSGEQYF. The chain combines TRBV12-3 or TRBV12-4 with TRBJ2-7, with 8 bases lining up with TRBD1. This CDR3 contains 14 residues. The V segment lost 5 bases and the J segment 6 bases; nucleotides outside the gene matches: 9.

The V call is TRBV9, the J call TRBJ1-2; D unclear. The germline V gene encodes CDR1 SGDLS and CDR2 YYNGEE. The V gene lost 2 bases and the J gene lost 8 bases, with 10 bases spanning the gap. The CDR3 has 12 amino acids. CDR3 DNA sequence: TGTGCCAGCAGCGTGGGCATTGGGGGCTACACCTTC. It codes for CASSVGIGGYTF.

This clonotype was counted a few times. V is TRBV11-3 and J is TRBJ2-3, with TRBD2 identical over 7 bases. This CDR3 is built from 14 residues. Germline V gene data show CDR1 as SGHNT and CDR2 as YENEEA. Trimming took 5 bases from V and 2 from J; bases not matched to a gene: 4. As DNA, the CDR3 is TGTGCCAGCAGCGGAGGACTAGTCACAGATACGCAGTATTTT. It is translated as CASSGGLVTDTQYF.

This clonotype was picked up a small number of times. This rearrangement joins TRBV6-2 or TRBV6-3 to TRBJ2-7, with 7 nucleotides matching TRBD1. The CDR3 runs to 16 residues. J was trimmed by 1 base and V by 6 bases; bases with no gene match: 12. CDR1 and CDR2 (germline): MNHEY, SVGEGT. The DNA of the CDR3 is TGTGCCAGCAGCACGGGACAGTCCTATACTTCCTACGAGCAGTACTTC. As protein: CASSTGQSYTSYEQYF.

This rearrangement joins TRBV12-3 or TRBV12-4 to TRBJ2-1; perhaps TRBD1 as D (5 bases). Between the trimmed V and J ends, which lost 4 bases and 5 bases, there was a span of 12 bases. The CDR3 extends over 14 amino acids. CDR3 coding DNA: TGTGCCAGCAGTTCGTCTAGGGGCCACAATGAGCAGTTCTTC. Residues: CASSSSRGHNEQFF.

This rearrangement joins TRBV27 to TRBJ2-3; TRBD2 aligns across 7 bases. V lost 2 bases to trimming and J lost 4 bases; unmatched junction nucleotides: 9. The CDR3 has 16 residues. The V gene's germline CDR1 is MNHEY and CDR2 SMNVEV (reference sequence). CDR3 sequence: CASSLQGLPSADTQYF. CDR3 sequence (DNA): TGTGCCAGCAGTTTACAGGGACTACCTAGCGCAGATACGCAGTATTTT.

CDR3 amino acids: CASTSSWGDTQYF. Written as DNA, the CDR3 is TGTGCCAGCACTTCCTCCTGGGGGGATACGCAGTATTTT. This chain joins TRBV7-6 and TRBJ2-3, with D possibly being TRBD1 or TRBD2 (5 bases each). Per the germline V gene, CDR1 is SGHVS and CDR2 is FNYEAQ. CDR3 size: 13 residues. Trimming took 7 bases from V and 6 from J, leaving 14 bases between them.

This clonotype turned up a few times. The gene calls are TRBV12-5 and TRBJ2-3; possibly TRBD1 for D (6 bases). The germline V gene encodes CDR1 LGHNT and CDR2 FRNRAP. V lost 5 bases and J 6 bases, leaving 9 bases between the germline ends. The CDR3 is 12 amino acids. CDR3 protein: CASGGGADTQYF. CDR3 bases: TGTGCTAGTGGTGGGGGCGCGGATACGCAGTATTTT.

The chain employs TRBV30 and TRBJ2-7; possible D gene TRBD1, 6 bases. The ends were cut back, 1 base at V and 1 base at J, with 14 bases in the middle. The CDR3 totals 15 residues. Per germline, CDR1 GTSNPN and CDR2 SVGIG (reference sequence). CDR3 nucleotide sequence: TGTGCCTGGAGTGCAGGAGGCCAGGGGTCCTACGAGCAGTACTTC. It specifies CAWSAGGQGSYEQYF.

This chain joins TRBV27 and TRBJ1-2; tentative D call: TRBD1 (5 bases). CDR1 MNHEY and CDR2 SMNVEV come from the germline V gene (reference sequence). This CDR3 comprises 14 residues. V dropped 5 bases and J dropped 3 bases, with 13 bases sitting between them. DNA of the CDR3: TGTGCCAGCAGTCCCCCAGGGTTGCACTATGGCTACACCTTC. Protein product: CASSPPGLHYGYTF.

V is TRBV10-3 and J is TRBJ2-1; TRBD2 agrees at 10 bases. CDR3 length: 22 residues. The germline CDR1 and CDR2 sequences are ENHRY and SYGVKD. V lost 0 bases and J lost 0; bases outside the gene matches: 17. The CDR3 sequence is CAISESNSGRTPASSSYNEQFF. CDR3 in DNA: TGTGCCATCAGTGAGTCGAATAGCGGGAGGACCCCGGCCTCGAGCTCCTACAATGAGCAGTTCTTC.

This chain uses TRBV9 with TRBJ1-1; 8 bases fit TRBD1. V lost 3 bases to trimming and J lost 4 bases; unmatched junction nucleotides: 5. Germline loops: CDR1 SGDLS, CDR2 YYNGEE. The CDR3 is made up of 14 amino acids. The CDR3 is CASSADRVSTEAFF. CDR3 nucleotide sequence: TGTGCCAGCAGCGCGGACAGGGTGAGCACTGAAGCTTTCTTT. Complete variable domain (other parts from reference TRBV9 and TRBJ1-1): DSGVTQTPKHLITATGQRVTLRCSPRSGDLSVYWYQQSLDQGLQFLIQYYNGEERAKGNILERFSAQQFPDLHSELNLSSLELGDSALYFCASSADRVSTEAFFGQGTRLTVV.

The chain joins TRBV7-9 to TRBJ2-1; 7 bases are a match to TRBD2. This CDR3 has 15 amino acids. V was clipped by 5 bases and J by 8 bases; unmatched bases: 12. Germline V gene lookup returns CDR1 SEHNR and CDR2 FQNEAQ (reference sequence). In nucleotides, the CDR3 is TGTGCCAGCAGCGCCGGACTAGGGGAACGACATGAGCAGTTCTTC. Protein sequence: CASSAGLGERHEQFF.

The chain carries TRBV29-1 and TRBJ2-2; 9 positions agree with TRBD1. CDR3 length: 14 residues. The V gene end was trimmed by 7 bases and the J gene end by 5 bases; junction bases not matched to a gene: 8. CDR1 SQVTM and CDR2 ANQGSEA come from the germline V gene. This CDR3 is CSATGTGITGELFF. The DNA for the CDR3 is TGCAGCGCGACCGGGACAGGGATTACCGGGGAGCTGTTTTTT.

This clonotype occurred a few times. The V call is TRBV7-8, the J call TRBJ2-5; 9 positions agree with TRBD1. CDR3 length equals 15 residues. The V gene end was trimmed by 7 bases and the J gene end by 3 bases; junction bases not matched to a gene: 9. Germline assignment: CDR1 SGHVS and CDR2 FQNEAQ. This CDR3 reads CASNRLTGGEETQYF. CDR3 coding DNA: TGTGCCAGCAACCGACTAACAGGGGGCGAAGAGACCCAGTACTTC.

This clonotype occurred once. The rearrangement links TRBV30 to TRBJ1-4; D gene uncertain. V was trimmed by 4 bases and J by 0 bases, leaving 9 bases between them. The CDR3 covers 14 residues. Germline values: CDR1 GTSNPN, CDR2 SVGIG (reference sequence). In DNA, the CDR3 is TGTGCCTGGACTGCAACGACAACTAATGAAAAACTGTTTTTT. Protein product: CAWTATTTNEKLFF. Full variable domain (rest looked up from reference TRBV30 and TRBJ1-4): SQTIHQWPATLVQPVGSPLSLECTVEGTSNPNLYWYRQAAGRGLQLLFYSVGIGQISSEVPQNLSASRPQDRQFILSSKKLLLSDSGFYLCAWTATTTNEKLFFGSGTQLSVL.

This clonotype showed up just a few times. The V gene is TRBV7-8, the J gene TRBJ2-5; 10 bases align to TRBD2. V lost 5 bases to trimming and J lost 5 bases; unmatched junction nucleotides: 11. Looked up from germline, CDR1 is SGHVS and CDR2 is FQNEAQ. This CDR3 contains 16 residues. CDR3 nucleotide sequence: TGTGCCAGCAGCCCGATCCGAACTAGCGGGAAGGAGACCCAGTACTTC. Translating gives CASSPIRTSGKETQYF.

This clonotype was seen more than once but under ten times. The V gene is TRBV12-3 or TRBV12-4, the J gene TRBJ2-5, with D perhaps being TRBD1 or TRBD2 (6 bases each). The CDR3 loop spans 14 amino acids. Trimming took off 2 bases at V and 5 bases at J, with 12 bases between the two ends. Here the CDR3 reads CASSLRGARETQYF. In DNA, the CDR3 is TGTGCCAGCAGTTTAAGGGGGGCGCGGGAGACCCAGTACTTC.

The chain is built from TRBV5-1 and TRBJ2-7; D is uncertain. The V end was cut by 3 bases, the J end by 0 bases, with 13 bases between. The CDR3 loop spans 15 amino acids. CDR1 is SGHRS, CDR2 YFSETQ, per germline. CDR3 region: CASSYDGAPSYEQYF. The CDR3 nucleotides are TGCGCCAGCAGCTACGACGGCGCCCCCTCCTACGAGCAGTACTTC.

In DNA form, the CDR3 reads TGCAGTGCTAGAGCGGGAGGGCCGGTCGGGGGGCTCAATGAGCAGTTCTTC. It translates to CSARAGGPVGGLNEQFF. This chain connects TRBV20-1 to TRBJ2-1; TRBD2 matches 8 bases. The CDR3 extends over 17 amino acids. The junction had 14 bases not matched to a gene; V was cut back by 1 base and J by 6 bases. Germline V gene sequence: CDR1 DFQATT, CDR2 SNEGSKA (reference sequence).

This sequence joins TRBV6-5 and TRBJ2-1; 8 bases match TRBD2. Trimming at V came to 3 bases and at J to 4 bases, leaving 2 bases not matched to a gene. There are 14 residues in the CDR3. Per germline, CDR1 MNHEY and CDR2 SVGAGI. CDR3 sequence (DNA): TGTGCCAGCAGTTATTTAGCGGGATACAATGAGCAGTTCTTC. It yields the protein CASSYLAGYNEQFF.

J is TRBJ2-1 and V is TRBV7-9; TRBD2 aligns across 10 bases. Germline loops: CDR1 SEHNR, CDR2 FQNEAQ (reference sequence). The CDR3 has 17 amino acids. V was clipped by 5 bases and J by 10 bases; unmatched bases: 17. The CDR3 sequence is CASSPARAGLAFNEQFF. As DNA, the CDR3 is TGTGCCAGCAGCCCAGCTAGAGCGGGACTAGCGTTTAACGAGCAGTTCTTC.

This clonotype has just one count. V is TRBV20-1 and J is TRBJ2-3; TRBD2 aligns across 7 bases. Germline values: CDR1 DFQATT, CDR2 SNEGSKA (reference sequence). This CDR3 has 18 amino acids. The ends lost 0 bases at V and 2 bases at J; junction bases unmatched: 14. For the CDR3, the DNA is TGCAGTGCTAGAGAAAACGGACTAGTCGGTGGGGCCACAGATACGCAGTATTTT. The encoded protein is CSARENGLVGGATDTQYF.